This TCR beta chain was captured by sequencing in a study of OX40 agonist ivuxolimab in advanced cancers. CDR3 length: 14 amino acids. The V gene's germline CDR1 is MNHEY and CDR2 SVGAGI. With 5 bases removed from V and 1 base from J, the gap between germline ends came to 11 bases. Profiling relied on immunoSEQ multiplex PCR, and the TCRdb table lists in-frame clones only, not all of them. The data hold tens of thousands of clones, with about 89% observed a single time. This clonotype originated in an adult with an advanced solid tumor such as melanoma, head and neck, liver or kidney cancer. The chain couples TRBV6-5 to TRBJ1-1, with D possibly matching TRBD1 (5 bases). This specimen was CD4+ or CD8+ T cells sorted from blood, taken in a trial of the OX40 agonist ivuxolimab. Here the CDR3 DNA reads TGTGCCAGCAGTCCCCCCGGACAGAACACTGAAGCTTTCTTT. Its protein is CASSPPGQNTEAFF.